This TCR beta chain was sequenced in a study of T cell responses to AZD1222 COVID-19 vaccine. Study context: Pooled together were second doses at about 4 or about 12 weeks.

Repertoires were generated with immunoSEQ multiplex PCR, while TCRdb's copy carries only in-frame clones and drops some. The repertoire holds approximately 190,000 clones, with around 94% as singletons. Germline V gene data show CDR1 as ENHRY and CDR2 as SYGVKD. The CDR3 runs 16 residues. Trimming stripped 0 bases from V and 0 bases from J, with 11 bases between. On this clone itself: Its target is unknown.

General study findings and limits: Females outnumbered males among donors, who were mostly white British; clonal diversity was possibly underestimated. It was only after the peak T cell response that any repertoires were sampled. Unmutated variant regions reportedly attract nearly half of all spike-specific TCRs.

The chain joins TRBV10-3 to TRBJ1-1; no definite D call. This TCR was sampled from an adult in good health. The starting material was peripheral blood, obtained on day 0 of AZD1222 vaccination. Here the CDR3 reads CAISESRTNVNTEAFF. CDR3 nucleotide sequence: TGTGCCATCAGTGAGTCCAGGACCAACGTGAACACTGAAGCTTTCTTT.